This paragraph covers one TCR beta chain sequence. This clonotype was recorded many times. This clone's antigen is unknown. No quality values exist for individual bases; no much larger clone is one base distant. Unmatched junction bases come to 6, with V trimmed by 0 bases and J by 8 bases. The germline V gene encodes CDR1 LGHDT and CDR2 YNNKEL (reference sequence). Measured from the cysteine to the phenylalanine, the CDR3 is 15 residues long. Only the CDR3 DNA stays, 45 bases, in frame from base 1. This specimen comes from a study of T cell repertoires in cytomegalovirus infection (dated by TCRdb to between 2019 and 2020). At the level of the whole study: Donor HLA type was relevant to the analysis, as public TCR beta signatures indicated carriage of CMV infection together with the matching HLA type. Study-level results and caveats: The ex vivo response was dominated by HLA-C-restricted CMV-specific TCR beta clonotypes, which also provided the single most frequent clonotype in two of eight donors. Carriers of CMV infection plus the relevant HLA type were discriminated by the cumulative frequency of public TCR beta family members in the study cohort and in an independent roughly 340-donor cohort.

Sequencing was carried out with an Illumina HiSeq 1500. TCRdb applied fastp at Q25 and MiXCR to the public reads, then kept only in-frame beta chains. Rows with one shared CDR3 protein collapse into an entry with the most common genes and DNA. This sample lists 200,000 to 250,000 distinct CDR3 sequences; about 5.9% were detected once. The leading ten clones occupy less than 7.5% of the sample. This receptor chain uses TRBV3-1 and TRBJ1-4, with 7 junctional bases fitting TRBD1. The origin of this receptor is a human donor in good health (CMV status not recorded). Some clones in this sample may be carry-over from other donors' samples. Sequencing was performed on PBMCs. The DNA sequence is TGTGCCAGCAGCCAAGAGGGACAGAGGATCGAAAAACTGTTTTTT. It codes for CASSQEGQRIEKLFF.